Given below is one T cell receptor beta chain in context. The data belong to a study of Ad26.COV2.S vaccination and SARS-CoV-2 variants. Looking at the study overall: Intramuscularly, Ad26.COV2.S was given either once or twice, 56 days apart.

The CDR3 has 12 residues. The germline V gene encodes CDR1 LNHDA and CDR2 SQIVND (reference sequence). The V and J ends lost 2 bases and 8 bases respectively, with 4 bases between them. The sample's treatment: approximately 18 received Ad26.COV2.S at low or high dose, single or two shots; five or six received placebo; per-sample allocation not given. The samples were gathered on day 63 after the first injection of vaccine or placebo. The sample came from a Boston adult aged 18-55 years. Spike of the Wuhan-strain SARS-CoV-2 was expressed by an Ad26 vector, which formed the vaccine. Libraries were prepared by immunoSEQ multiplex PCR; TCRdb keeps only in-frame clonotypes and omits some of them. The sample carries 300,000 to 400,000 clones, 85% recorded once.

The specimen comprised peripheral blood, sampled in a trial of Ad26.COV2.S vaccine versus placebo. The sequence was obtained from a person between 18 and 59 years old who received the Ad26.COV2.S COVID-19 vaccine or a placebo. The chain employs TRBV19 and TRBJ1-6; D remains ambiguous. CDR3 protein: CASSIIDSPLHF. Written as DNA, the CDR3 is TGTGCCAGTAGTATAATCGATTCACCCCTCCACTTT.